This TCR beta chain originates from a study of T cell repertoires in cytomegalovirus infection. Trimming cost V 1 base and J 6 bases, with 11 bases left between them. Germline lookup yields CDR1 SGHTS and CDR2 YDEGEE. The CDR3 covers 13 residues. TCRdb reprocessed the reads with MiXCR, giving one entry per CDR3 protein. The data hold roughly 120,000 distinct CDR3 sequences, with 25% to 35% observed a single time. The sample holds a few counts of this clonotype. No antigen is known for it. V and J are TRBV5-8 and TRBJ2-7; D is tentatively TRBD1 or TRBD2 (6 bases each). Sequences were derived from CD8+ T cells from cultured PBMCs, sampled from culture after CMV antigen stimulation. The clonotype was recovered from a human donor in good health (CMV status not recorded). Some clones in this sample may be carry-over from other donors' samples. This CDR3 is CASSLPGALEQYF. CDR3 sequence (DNA): TGTGCCAGCAGCTTGCCGGGGGCGCTCGAGCAGTACTTC.